In this sample, the clone carrying this TCR beta chain turned up a few times. The antigen is undetermined. The CDR3 is 12 amino acids. V was pared by 6 bases and J by 2 bases, with 8 bases between. The data originate from a study of CD8+ T cells in alopecia areata. Overall study results and limits: Compared with mice, patients displayed less clear TCR sharing, possibly for HLA-related reasons.

Reverse transcription of extracted RNA yielded cDNA, which provided the sequencing template. Repertoires were generated with immunoSEQ multiplex PCR, while TCRdb's copy carries only in-frame clones and drops some. Counted here are tens of thousands of clones, about 83% occurring once; the ten biggest clones make up around 19%. Sequenced: NKG2D-low CD8+ T cells sorted from blood. This TCR was sampled from a human donor with alopecia areata. The rearrangement joins TRBV23-1 to TRBJ2-7; D gene ambiguous. TRBV23-1 is sorted into the ORF group, with uncertain function. CDR3 coding DNA: TGCGCCAGCAGCCAAAGGGCCTACGAGCAGTACTTC. Its translation is CASSQRAYEQYF.